Each of the 15 T cell receptor beta chains below was sequenced from the same sample in a study of graft-versus-host responses after intestinal transplantation. No antigens are known for them. Method: immunoSEQ multiplex PCR; TCRdb's copy keeps in-frame clones and lacks some. Among about 130,000 clones listed, 80% to 95% were seen once. The material sequenced was unstimulated CD4+ T cells sorted from spleen or lymph node cells, taken before intestinal transplant. The receptors shown here come from a human donor who received an intestinal transplant.

The chain carries TRBV28 and TRBJ2-1; possibly TRBD1 for D (6 bases). The V gene's germline CDR1 is MDHEN and CDR2 SYDVKM. Trimming left V 4 bases short and J 6 bases short, with 13 bases between. This CDR3 has 14 residues. The CDR3 bases are TGTGCCAGCAGTTACCTACAGGGTCGCAATGAGCAGTTCTTC. Residues: CASSYLQGRNEQFF.

The V gene is TRBV30, the J gene TRBJ2-7; 12 bases match TRBD2. This CDR3 comprises 17 residues. After removal of 3 bases from V and 6 bases from J, the junction contained 15 bases not matched to a gene. Germline CDR1 GTSNPN, CDR2 SVGIG (reference sequence). The CDR3 protein is CAWSFGQPGLAGSEQYF. Here the CDR3 DNA reads TGTGCCTGGAGCTTCGGACAGCCGGGACTAGCGGGCTCCGAGCAGTACTTC. The whole variable domain, remainder taken from reference TRBV30 and TRBJ2-7, is SQTIHQWPATLVQPVGSPLSLECTVEGTSNPNLYWYRQAAGRGLQLLFYSVGIGQISSEVPQNLSASRPQDRQFILSSKKLLLSDSGFYLCAWSFGQPGLAGSEQYFGPGTRLTVT.

The chain has TRBV27 and TRBJ2-3, with D perhaps matching TRBD1 (6 bases). V shed 2 bases and J shed 0 bases, with 12 bases lying between them. CDR1 is MNHEY, CDR2 SMNVEV, per germline (reference sequence). This CDR3 has 16 amino acids. The CDR3 spells CASSLGYRASTDTQYF. CDR3 coding DNA: TGTGCCAGCAGTTTAGGGTACAGGGCCAGCACAGATACGCAGTATTTT.

In regard to this clone: Additional DNA sequences in this sample encode the identical CDR3. V is TRBV5-1 and J is TRBJ2-7, with D maybe TRBD1 (6 bases). V dropped 0 bases and J dropped 4 bases, with 8 bases sitting between them. Germline V CDR1 and CDR2: SGHRS, YFSETQ. The CDR3 has 13 residues. The CDR3, as DNA: TGCGCCAGCAGCTTGGCCAGGGGTTACGAGCAGTACTTC. This sequence encodes CASSLARGYEQYF.

The chain joins TRBV7-8 to TRBJ1-1, with 9 bases aligning to TRBD1. This CDR3 region has 17 residues. V lost 3 bases to trimming and J lost 1 base; unmatched junction nucleotides: 9. Per the germline V gene, CDR1 is SGHVS and CDR2 is FQNEAQ. This CDR3 is CASSFLGTGIGNTEAFF. In DNA form, the CDR3 reads TGTGCCAGCAGCTTCCTAGGGACAGGGATCGGGAACACTGAAGCTTTCTTT. Based on the CDR3 plus reference TRBV7-8 and TRBJ1-1, the full variable domain is GAGVSQSPRYKVAKRGQDVALRCDPISGHVSLFWYQQALGQGPEFLTYFQNEAQLDKSGLPSDRFFAERPEGSVSTLKIQRTQQEDSAVYLCASSFLGTGIGNTEAFFGQGTRLTVV.

Concerning this clone itself: The junction does not match germline at one end; this may be a read error. The chain links TRBV5-6 to TRBJ2-7; no definite D call. CDR1 is SGHDT and CDR2 is YYEEEE in the germline V gene. This CDR3 is 11 amino acids long. CDR3 protein: CASSLGGTENF. CDR3 DNA sequence: TGTGCCAGCAGCTTGGGTGGCACTGAAAACTTC.

CDR3 in amino acids: CASSQDLKNTIYF. CDR3 coding DNA: TGCGCCAGCAGCCAAGATCTTAAAAACACCATATATTTT. The V gene is TRBV4-3, the J gene TRBJ1-3; D unclear. Trimming took 0 bases from V and 6 from J, leaving 6 bases between them. Germline CDR1 and CDR2: LGHNA and YSLEER. The CDR3 runs 13 residues.

J is TRBJ1-1 and V is TRBV28; D gene uncertain. The germline V gene encodes CDR1 MDHEN and CDR2 SYDVKM. The CDR3 sequence is 15 residues long. Between the trimmed V and J ends, which lost 5 bases and 5 bases, there was a span of 18 bases. CDR3 residues: CASSPTLRLETEAFF. Written as DNA, the CDR3 is TGTGCCAGCAGTCCTACATTACGTTTAGAAACTGAAGCTTTCTTT.

The V call is TRBV15, the J call TRBJ2-3, with a weak D call TRBD1 (5 bases). Trimming removed 4 bases from V and 10 bases from J, with 15 bases in between. The length of the CDR3 is 13 residues. CDR1 is LNHNV, CDR2 YYDKDF, per germline (reference sequence). As DNA, the CDR3 is TGTGCCACCAGCACCCCGACGCAGGGTGCGCAGTATTTT. Its protein is CATSTPTQGAQYF.

The chain couples TRBV27 to TRBJ1-4; TRBD1 matches 10 bases. In germline, CDR1 is MNHEY, CDR2 SMNVEV (reference sequence). The CDR3 contains 15 residues. V lost 2 bases and J lost 11; bases outside the gene matches: 8. CDR3 region: CASSLPGTGAGKLFF. DNA for the CDR3: TGTGCCAGCAGTTTACCCGGGACAGGGGCCGGGAAACTGTTTTTT. Full variable domain (outside the CDR3, taken from reference TRBV27 and TRBJ1-4): EAQVTQNPRYLITVTGKKLTVTCSQNMNHEYMSWYRQDPGLGLRQIYYSMNVEVTDKGDVPEGYKVSRKEKRNFPLILESPSPNQTSLYFCASSLPGTGAGKLFFGSGTQLSVL.

V and J are TRBV19 and TRBJ2-2, with a possible D match to TRBD2 (5 bases). The germline V gene has CDR1 LNHDA and CDR2 SQIVND (reference sequence). CDR3 length equals 18 residues. Trimming removed 0 bases from V and 4 bases from J, with 18 bases in between. CDR3 DNA: TGTGCCAGTAGTATAGATCATGGGAGCTTTGGAGGCACCGGGGAGCTGTTTTTT. Protein: CASSIDHGSFGGTGELFF.

Of note for this clone: The same CDR3 is also encoded by other DNA sequences in this sample. The rearrangement uses TRBV30 and TRBJ1-4, with D possibly TRBD1 on 6 matching bases. The CDR3 is 13 amino acids. The V gene lost 1 base and the J gene lost 8 bases, with 11 bases spanning the gap. CDR1 is GTSNPN, CDR2 SVGIG, per germline (reference sequence). The CDR3 here is CAWSGGLGEKLFF. CDR3 in DNA: TGTGCCTGGAGTGGGGGGCTGGGCGAAAAACTGTTTTTT.

The gene calls are TRBV12-5 and TRBJ2-5; D perhaps matches TRBD1 (6 bases). V lost 1 base, J lost 3 bases, and 9 bases lay in between. The CDR3 has 14 amino acids. Germline V gives CDR1 LGHNT, CDR2 FRNRAP. CDR3 coding DNA: TGTGCTAGTGGTTTGGCCAACAGGGAAGAGACCCAGTACTTC. This translates into CASGLANREETQYF.

The chain is built from TRBV30 and TRBJ1-2, with a possible D match to TRBD1 (6 bases). CDR3 size: 12 residues. Germline loops: CDR1 GTSNPN, CDR2 SVGIG (reference sequence). CDR3 in DNA: TGTGCGTATGGAGGCAGGGGAGGGGGCTACACCTTC. It yields the protein CAYGGRGGGYTF.

The chain couples TRBV5-1 to TRBJ2-1; 12 bases align to TRBD1. Trimming removed 4 bases from V and 8 bases from J; junction bases left unmatched: 10. Germline values: CDR1 SGHRS, CDR2 YFSETQ. This CDR3 is 16 amino acids long. CDR3 nucleotides: TGCGCCAGCAGCCCTTTCCCGGGACAGGGGGCGGATGAGCAGTTCTTC. Translated: CASSPFPGQGADEQFF.